The 26 T cell receptor beta chains below all came from one sample that was sequenced in a study of blood T cell repertoires in COVID-19. The table came from immunoSEQ multiplex PCR; TCRdb's copy has only in-frame clones and leaves some out. The sample has roughly 250,000 clones, 75% to 90% seen once; the top ten hold about 3.1%. The sequenced sample consisted of PBMCs or T cells enriched from blood (not recorded which). The receptors stem from a woman aged 40 to 55 who had been exposed to COVID-19.

V and J are TRBV7-6 and TRBJ1-4, with D perhaps TRBD1 (6 bases). CDR1 and CDR2 from the germline V gene are SGHVS and FNYEAQ. The CDR3 length is 13 residues. V gave up 4 bases and J gave up 6 bases, with 9 bases separating them. CDR3 loop: CASSSRTDEKLFF. CDR3 bases: TGTGCCAGCAGCTCCCGGACAGATGAAAAACTGTTTTTT.

This chain connects TRBV28 to TRBJ2-3; TRBD2 is a possible D gene (7 bases). V lost 6 bases, J lost 6 bases, and 31 bases lay in between. This CDR3 spans 19 amino acids. Germline loops: CDR1 MDHEN, CDR2 SYDVKM. As DNA, the CDR3 is TGTGCCAGCAGCCACACTCGGGGGGCTGGGGGGCGGGGTGCGGATACGCAGTATTTT. This encodes CASSHTRGAGGRGADTQYF. Supplemented by reference TRBV28 and TRBJ2-3, the full variable domain reads DVKVTQSSRYLVKRTGEKVFLECVQDMDHENMFWYRQDPGLGLRLIYFSYDVKMKEKGDIPEGYSVSREKKERFSLILESASTNQTSMYLCASSHTRGAGGRGADTQYFGPGTRLTVL.

The chain links TRBV6-2 or TRBV6-3 to TRBJ2-3, with D possibly matching TRBD1 (6 bases). Germline loops: CDR1 MNHEY, CDR2 SVGEGT. Trimming took off 2 bases at V and 2 bases at J, with 14 bases between the two ends. This CDR3 is 16 amino acids long. The CDR3 region has the DNA TGTGCCAGCAGTTACGGCGGACAGTTGAACACAGATACGCAGTATTTT. Translation gives CASSYGGQLNTDTQYF.

The chain couples TRBV3-1 (or the pseudogene TRBV3-2) to TRBJ1-5; a possible D gene is TRBD1 (5 bases). Trimming removed 4 bases from V and 4 bases from J, with 8 bases in between. The CDR3 has 13 amino acids. Germline V CDR1 and CDR2: LGHDT, YNNKEL (reference sequence). CDR3 amino acids: CASSPPGNQPQHF. In nucleotides, the CDR3 is TGTGCCAGCAGCCCCCCAGGGAATCAGCCCCAGCATTTT.

This clone was observed a handful of times. The gene calls are TRBV18 and TRBJ1-2; the D is unclear. Trimming cost V 4 bases and J 2 bases, with 11 bases left between them. Germline V gene sequence: CDR1 KGHSH, CDR2 LQKENI. CDR3 length: 14 amino acids. The CDR3 here is CASSLPLENYGYTF. The CDR3, as DNA: TGTGCCAGCTCACTACCCCTAGAAAACTATGGCTACACCTTC.

The chain uses TRBV29-1 and TRBJ1-1; 7 nucleotides agree with TRBD1. The CDR3 has 15 amino acids. CDR1 is SQVTM and CDR2 is ANQGSEA in the germline V gene. The ends lost 1 base at V and 0 bases at J; junction bases unmatched: 5. CDR3 loop: CSVEGGQVLNTEAFF. DNA for the CDR3: TGCAGCGTTGAAGGTGGACAGGTCCTGAACACTGAAGCTTTCTTT.

As to this clone: The same CDR3 arises from other DNA sequences in this sample as well. The gene calls are TRBV19 and TRBJ1-3; no firm D call. Germline V gives CDR1 LNHDA, CDR2 SQIVND (reference sequence). This CDR3 has 13 amino acids. The ends were cut back, 9 bases at V and 1 base at J, with 10 bases in the middle. CDR3 nucleotides: TGTGCCAGCTCCGACTCTTCTGGAAACACCATATATTTT. Its protein product is CASSDSSGNTIYF.

V gene TRBV24-1 combines with J gene TRBJ2-1; possible D gene TRBD2, 5 bases. V lost 3 bases to trimming and J lost 3 bases, with 11 bases between them. This CDR3 is 15 amino acids long. Germline V gives CDR1 KGHDR, CDR2 SFDVKD. The CDR3 DNA follows: TGTGCCACCAGTGATACCGGGAAGGGCTACAATGAGCAGTTCTTC. This codes for CATSDTGKGYNEQFF.

The chain has TRBV9 and TRBJ1-2, with D perhaps TRBD1 (6 bases). Trimming stripped 5 bases from V and 2 bases from J, with 16 bases between. CDR3 length: 15 residues. Germline V gives CDR1 SGDLS, CDR2 YYNGEE. The CDR3 protein is CASSLRDIDNYGYTF. The CDR3 coding sequence is TGTGCCAGCAGTCTCCGGGACATCGACAACTATGGCTACACCTTC.

The chain has TRBV11-2 and TRBJ2-4, with D tentatively TRBD2 (5 bases). Looked up from germline, CDR1 is SGHAT and CDR2 is FQNNGV. The CDR3 length is 13 residues. With 4 bases removed from V and 5 bases from J, the gap between germline ends came to 9 bases. In DNA, the CDR3 is TGTGCCAGCAGCTGGAAGGGAGAAAACATTCAGTACTTC. Translation: CASSWKGENIQYF.

This chain connects TRBV7-7 to TRBJ2-3; 11 nucleotides match TRBD1. Trimming removed 1 base from V and 5 bases from J; junction bases left unmatched: 8. The germline CDR1 and CDR2 sequences are SSHAT and FNYEAQ (reference sequence). The CDR3 runs to 17 residues. CDR3 amino acids: CASSLGGTGGQQDTQYF. In DNA, the CDR3 is TGTGCCAGCAGCTTAGGGGGGACAGGGGGACAACAAGATACGCAGTATTTT.

The chain has TRBV4-3 and TRBJ1-2; TRBD1 agrees at 8 bases. The CDR3 is 14 amino acids. The V gene end was trimmed by 0 bases and the J gene end by 5 bases; junction bases not matched to a gene: 2. Germline lookup yields CDR1 LGHNA and CDR2 YSLEER. The CDR3 sequence is CASSQDHRGYGYTF. CDR3 nucleotide sequence: TGCGCCAGCAGCCAAGATCACAGGGGGTATGGCTACACCTTC.

CDR3 in amino acids: CAWTKRGRVGTNEKLFF. CDR3 in DNA: TGTGCCTGGACCAAGCGGGGGCGGGTGGGAACTAATGAAAAACTGTTTTTT. The chain employs TRBV30 and TRBJ1-4; possibly TRBD1 for D (6 bases). Germline loops: CDR1 GTSNPN, CDR2 SVGIG (reference sequence). The CDR3 is 17 amino acids. Trimming removed 4 bases from V and 1 base from J, with 19 bases in between.

This rearrangement joins TRBV7-9 to TRBJ2-2; 11 positions match TRBD2. After removal of 8 bases from V and 2 bases from J, the junction contained 1 base not matched to a gene. This CDR3 is built from 14 residues. Germline loops: CDR1 SEHNR, CDR2 FQNEAQ (reference sequence). This chain's CDR3 is CASLAGGNTGELFF. As DNA, the CDR3 is TGTGCCAGCCTAGCGGGGGGAAACACCGGGGAGCTGTTTTTT.

The chain couples TRBV4-3 to TRBJ1-5; the match to TRBD1 covers 9 bases. V shed 0 bases, J shed 1 base, and the junction held 10 bases outside the gene matches. The CDR3 spans 19 residues. In germline, CDR1 is LGHNA, CDR2 YSLEER. The CDR3 loop is CASSQEVTGGAGSNQPQHF. Here the CDR3 DNA reads TGCGCCAGCAGCCAAGAAGTAACAGGGGGCGCCGGGAGCAATCAGCCCCAGCATTTT.

The genes are TRBV6-4 and TRBJ2-1; 11 bases agree with TRBD2. This CDR3 region has 15 residues. Germline CDR1 is MRHNA and CDR2 is SNTAGT. The V segment lost 6 bases and the J segment 6 bases; nucleotides outside the gene matches: 7. Here the CDR3 reads CASRVAGGLVNEQFF. CDR3 DNA sequence: TGTGCCAGCAGAGTAGCGGGGGGGCTCGTCAATGAGCAGTTCTTC.

The rearrangement joins TRBV5-7 to TRBJ1-6, with D possibly matching TRBD1 (5 bases). TRBV5-7 is reported as an ORF; its role is uncertain. The CDR3 is made up of 19 amino acids. Trimming left V 3 bases short and J 5 bases short, with 24 bases between. CDR3 in amino acids: CASSWEGAHRWRNNSPLHF. The CDR3 DNA sequence: TGTGCCAGCAGCTGGGAAGGGGCCCACCGCTGGCGCAATAATTCACCCCTCCACTTT.

The gene calls are TRBV18 and TRBJ1-1; D remains ambiguous. The germline V gene has CDR1 KGHSH and CDR2 LQKENI. Between the trimmed V and J ends, which lost 0 bases and 1 base, there was a span of 12 bases. The CDR3 has 16 residues. The CDR3 reads CASSPPAARSNTEAFF. The CDR3 DNA follows: TGTGCCAGCTCACCACCCGCCGCGCGATCGAACACTGAAGCTTTCTTT.

The V gene is TRBV24-1, the J gene TRBJ2-1, with D tentatively TRBD2 (6 bases). Germline lookup yields CDR1 KGHDR and CDR2 SFDVKD. The CDR3 has 16 residues. Trimming removed 1 base from V and 2 bases from J, with 11 bases in between. CDR3 loop: CATSDFGSGTYNEQFF. For the CDR3, the DNA is TGTGCCACCAGTGATTTCGGTAGCGGTACCTACAATGAGCAGTTCTTC.

The chain combines TRBV6-5 with TRBJ2-7, with 9 positions matching TRBD2. The V gene end was trimmed by 4 bases and the J gene end by 7 bases; junction bases not matched to a gene: 8. This CDR3 has 14 amino acids. Germline CDR1 is MNHEY and CDR2 is SVGAGI. The CDR3 spells CASSSPGLASEQYF. Here the CDR3 DNA reads TGTGCCAGCAGTTCCCCGGGACTAGCAAGTGAGCAGTACTTC.

The chain employs TRBV11-1 and TRBJ2-7, with D uncertain. The CDR3 sequence is 14 residues long. Deletions cut 1 base from V and 1 base from J, with 8 bases between. In germline, CDR1 is SGHAT, CDR2 FQDESV (reference sequence). CDR3 loop: CASSLGFSSYEQYF. The DNA of the CDR3 is TGTGCCAGCAGCTTAGGTTTCAGTTCCTACGAGCAGTACTTC.

This chain connects TRBV10-3 to TRBJ2-1; 13 positions agree with TRBD2. The CDR3 length is 19 residues. The germline V gene encodes CDR1 ENHRY and CDR2 SYGVKD. V trimming: 3 bases; J trimming: 3 bases; junction bases outside the gene matches: 11. The CDR3 nucleotides are TGTGCCATCAGTGAACCAATTAACTGGACTAGCGGGAGCTACAATGAGCAGTTCTTC. Its protein is CAISEPINWTSGSYNEQFF.

V and J are TRBV11-3 and TRBJ2-1; D is unresolved. Germline loops: CDR1 SGHNT, CDR2 YENEEA. The CDR3 loop spans 14 amino acids. Trimming shortened V by 1 base and J by 7 bases, and 11 bases separated the two germline ends. CDR3 protein: CASSLGLIENEQFF. The CDR3 DNA reads as TGTGCCAGCAGCTTAGGACTTATCGAGAATGAGCAGTTCTTC. Full variable domain (outside the CDR3, taken from reference TRBV11-3 and TRBJ2-1): EAGVVQSPRYKIIEKKQPVAFWCNPISGHNTLYWYLQNLGQGPELLIRYENEEAVDDSQLPKDRFSAERLKGVDSTLKIQPAELGDSAVYLCASSLGLIENEQFFGPGTRLTVL.

Points on this clone: This CDR3 is also generated by other DNA sequences in the sample. The DNA for the CDR3 is TGTGCCAGCAGTTTTCTAGCGGGGTACCAAGAGACCCAGTACTTC. This gives the protein CASSFLAGYQETQYF. The rearrangement joins TRBV28 to TRBJ2-5; 9 bases map to TRBD2. CDR3 length: 15 amino acids. Looked up from germline, CDR1 is MDHEN and CDR2 is SYDVKM. J was trimmed by 0 bases and V by 3 bases; bases with no gene match: 2.

The J gene is TRBJ1-2, the V gene TRBV28, with D perhaps matching TRBD1 (5 bases). V lost 7 bases, J lost 3 bases, and 15 bases lay in between. This CDR3 is built from 14 residues. CDR1 is MDHEN and CDR2 is SYDVKM in the germline V gene. CDR3: CASTSGVGDYGYTF. Here the CDR3 DNA reads TGTGCCAGCACATCGGGGGTGGGTGACTATGGCTACACCTTC.

This chain links TRBV21-1 with TRBJ2-2; the table's D call, TRBD1, has no DNA check behind it. TRBV21-1 is given as a pseudogene. The CDR3 is made up of 17 amino acids. The CDR3 region is CASRTDETGPGTGELFF. The CDR3 DNA follows: TGTGCCAGCAGAACTGATGAGACAGGGCCCGGCACCGGGGAGCTGTTTTTT.